These T cell receptor beta chains were read from a single sample in a study of shared clonotypes between healthy human individuals. Profiled with immunoSEQ multiplex PCR; TCRdb holds only in-frame clones, not every one. The sample consists of approximately 600,000 clones, 90% to 95% of them appearing once. Sequences were obtained from naive CD8+ T cells sorted from blood. These TCRs come from a woman aged 25 to 45 in good health. Both conserved end residues are part of each CDR3. The order of the fields is CDR3 protein, CDR3 DNA, J gene, V gene, D gene, clone size. The D gene is left open where the match is weak. Expanded clones get a size class; other rows say once, few or many, or leave the size out.

CASSPAIGYTF TGTGCCAGTAGCCCGGCAATTGGCTACACCTTC TRBJ1-2 TRBV19 - few
CATSRVTSPHEQFF TGTGCCACCAGCAGGGTCACTAGCCCACATGAGCAGTTCTTC TRBJ2-1 TRBV15 - -
CASSELRGWYEQYF TGTGCCAGCAGTGAATTGCGGGGCTGGTACGAGCAGTACTTC TRBJ2-7 TRBV6-1 - -
CASSYSTGGRVYEQYF TGTGCCAGCAGTTACTCGACTGGCGGGAGGGTTTACGAGCAGTACTTC TRBJ2-7 TRBV6-5 TRBD2 -
CASRPGGGTGELFF TGTGCCAGCAGACCAGGGGGGGGCACCGGGGAGCTGTTTTTT TRBJ2-2 TRBV27 - -
CASSLAAGGGSYEQYF TGTGCCAGCAGCTTAGCAGCGGGAGGGGGCTCCTACGAGCAGTACTTC TRBJ2-7 TRBV7-6 TRBD2 -
CASTARGGSTDTQYF TGTGCCAGCACCGCCCGGGGGGGTAGCACAGATACGCAGTATTTT TRBJ2-3 TRBV13 TRBD2 -
CASSSGTGVISEQFF TGTGCCAGTAGTTCCGGGACAGGGGTGATAAGTGAGCAGTTCTTC TRBJ2-1 TRBV19 TRBD1 -
CASSQVWDRGVGQFF TGCGCCAGCAGCCAAGTTTGGGACAGGGGCGTTGGGCAGTTCTTC TRBJ2-1 TRBV4-1 TRBD1 -
CAWSQGPPEQYF TGTGCCTGGAGCCAGGGACCTCCAGAGCAGTACTTC TRBJ2-7 TRBV30 - -